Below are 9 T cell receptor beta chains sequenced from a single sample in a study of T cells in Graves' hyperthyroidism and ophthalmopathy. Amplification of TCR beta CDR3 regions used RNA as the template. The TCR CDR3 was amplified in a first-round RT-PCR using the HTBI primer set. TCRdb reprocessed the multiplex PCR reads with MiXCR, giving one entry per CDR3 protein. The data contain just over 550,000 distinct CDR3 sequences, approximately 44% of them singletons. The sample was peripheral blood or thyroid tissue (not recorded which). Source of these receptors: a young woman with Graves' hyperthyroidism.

CDR3 nucleotide sequence: TGTGCCAGCAGTCCCGGTGTGGACACCGGGGAGCTGTTTTTT. Its protein product is CASSPGVDTGELFF. The J gene is TRBJ2-2, the V gene TRBV7-9; D uncertain. This CDR3 is 14 amino acids long. The germline V and J ends were trimmed by 6 bases and 3 bases, with 11 bases remaining between them. Germline V gene lookup returns CDR1 SEHNR and CDR2 FQNEAQ (reference sequence). The variable domain in full, completed from reference TRBV7-9 and TRBJ2-2, reads DTGVSQNPRHKITKRGQNVTFRCDPISEHNRLYWYRQTLGQGPEFLTYFQNEAQLEKSRLLSDRFSAERPKGSFSTLEIQRTEQGDSAMYLCASSPGVDTGELFFGEGSRLTVL.

The DNA of the CDR3 is TGTGCCAGCAGTCAACTACCCCTTGGCTACGAGCAGTACTTC. Encoded protein: CASSQLPLGYEQYF. The chain combines TRBV25-1 with TRBJ2-7; no reliable D call. Between the trimmed V and J ends, which lost 5 bases and 3 bases, there was a span of 14 bases. CDR1 is MGHDK, CDR2 SYGVNS, per germline. The CDR3 length is 14 residues.

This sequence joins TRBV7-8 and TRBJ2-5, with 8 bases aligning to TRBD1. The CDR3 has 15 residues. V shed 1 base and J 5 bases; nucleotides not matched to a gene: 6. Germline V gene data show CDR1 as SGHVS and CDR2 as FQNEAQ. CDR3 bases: TGTGCCAGCAGCTTAGAAGCCAGGGGGCTGGAGACCCAGTACTTC. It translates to CASSLEARGLETQYF. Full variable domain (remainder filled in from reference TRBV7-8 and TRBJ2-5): GAGVSQSPRYKVAKRGQDVALRCDPISGHVSLFWYQQALGQGPEFLTYFQNEAQLDKSGLPSDRFFAERPEGSVSTLKIQRTQQEDSAVYLCASSLEARGLETQYFGPGTRLLVL.

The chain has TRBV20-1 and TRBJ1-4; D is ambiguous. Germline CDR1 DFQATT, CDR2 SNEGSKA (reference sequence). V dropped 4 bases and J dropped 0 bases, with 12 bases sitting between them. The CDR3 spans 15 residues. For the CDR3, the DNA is TGCAGTGCTATTAGCGGGAGGGCAACTAATGAAAAACTGTTTTTT. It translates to CSAISGRATNEKLFF.

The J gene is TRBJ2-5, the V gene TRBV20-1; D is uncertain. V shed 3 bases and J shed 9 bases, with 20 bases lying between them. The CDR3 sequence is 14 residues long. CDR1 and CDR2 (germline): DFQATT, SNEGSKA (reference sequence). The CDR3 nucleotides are TGCAGTGCTAGTGAGGCGCGGAGCAATCAGCCCCAGTACTTC. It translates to CSASEARSNQPQYF.

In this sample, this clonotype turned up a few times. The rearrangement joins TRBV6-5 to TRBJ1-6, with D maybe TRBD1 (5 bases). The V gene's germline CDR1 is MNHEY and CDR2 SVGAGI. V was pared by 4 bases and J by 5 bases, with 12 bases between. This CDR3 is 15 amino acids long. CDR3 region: CASSSDGQNNSPLHF. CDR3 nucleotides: TGTGCCAGCAGTTCGGACGGACAAAATAATTCACCCCTCCACTTT.

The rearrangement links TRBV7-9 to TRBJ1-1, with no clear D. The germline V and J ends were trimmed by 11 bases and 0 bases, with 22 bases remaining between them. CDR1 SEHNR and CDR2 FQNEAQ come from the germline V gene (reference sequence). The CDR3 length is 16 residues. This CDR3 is CAWSVSWPQMNTEAFF. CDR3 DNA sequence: TGTGCCTGGAGTGTATCGTGGCCCCAGATGAACACTGAAGCTTTCTTT. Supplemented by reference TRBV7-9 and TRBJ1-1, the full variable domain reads DTGVSQNPRHKITKRGQNVTFRCDPISEHNRLYWYRQTLGQGPEFLTYFQNEAQLEKSRLLSDRFSAERPKGSFSTLEIQRTEQGDSAMYLCAWSVSWPQMNTEAFFGQGTRLTVV.

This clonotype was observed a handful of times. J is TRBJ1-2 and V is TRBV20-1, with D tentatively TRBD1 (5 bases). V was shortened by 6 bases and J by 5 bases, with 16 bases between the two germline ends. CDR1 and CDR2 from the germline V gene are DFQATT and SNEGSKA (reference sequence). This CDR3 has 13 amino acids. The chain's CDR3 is CSAGSQGRYGYTF. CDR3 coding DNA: TGCAGTGCCGGTTCCCAGGGTCGGTATGGCTACACCTTC.

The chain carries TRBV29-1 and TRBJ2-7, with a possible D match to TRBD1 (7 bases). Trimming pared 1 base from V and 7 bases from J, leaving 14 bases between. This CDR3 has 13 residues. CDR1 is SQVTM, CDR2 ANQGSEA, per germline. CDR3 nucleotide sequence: TGCAGCGTTGAAGTCAGGGGGGTACGAGAGCAGTACTTC. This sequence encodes CSVEVRGVREQYF.